Listed below are T cell receptor beta chains from one sample, sequenced in a study of control samples from healthy donors and cancer patients. Data came from immunoSEQ multiplex PCR; TCRdb stores just in-frame clones and leaves some out. The sample shows fewer than 200,000 clones, around 94% of them seen only once. The sequencing sample was made of PBMCs. The receptors shown here come from a man in his 60s with colorectal cancer. CDR3s include the opening cysteine and the closing phenylalanine or tryptophan. D genes are given only for firm matches. Rows may omit the clone size; those that give it use once, few, many or a size class.

TRBD1,.,TRBV3-1/TRBV3-2,TRBJ1-1,TGTGCCAGCAGCCAAGACCCCAGGGGGCTTTACACTGAAGCTTTCTTT,CASSQDPRGLYTEAFF
TRBD2,.,TRBV30,TRBJ2-1,TGTGCCTGGAGTGGGGGGGGAGGAGGACCAGATGAGCAGTTCTTC,CAWSGGGGGPDEQFF
.,.,TRBV5-6,TRBJ2-1,TGTGCCAGCAGCTTGGCCAGTTCGGAGGACTACCCCAATGAGCAGTTCTTC,CASSLASSEDYPNEQFF
.,.,TRBV9,TRBJ1-3,TGTGCCAGCAGCGGGGGCTCTGAGGGTTCTGGAAACACCATATATTTT,CASSGGSEGSGNTIYF
.,once,TRBV9,TRBJ1-2,TGTGCCAGCAGCGTAGGAACCCCAGGAGGTGGCTACACCTTC,CASSVGTPGGGYTF
TRBD1,.,TRBV9,TRBJ2-7,TGTGCCAGCAATTCCGGGACAGGTGCCTACGAGCAGTACTTC,CASNSGTGAYEQYF
.,.,TRBV25-1,TRBJ1-1,TGTGCCAGCAGCCCCTTCGGGGGGCTGCCAGCTTTCTTT,CASSPFGGLPAFF
TRBD1,.,TRBV30,TRBJ1-1,TGTGCCTGGAGTGCCGGGACAGGGAGGACTGAAGCTTTCTTT,CAWSAGTGRTEAFF
TRBD1,.,TRBV30,TRBJ1-3,TGTGCCTGGAGTCGTTCAGGGGGTGGAAACACCATATATTTT,CAWSRSGGGNTIYF
.,.,TRBV7-2,TRBJ1-5,TGTGCCAGCAGCCCCACGACGGGAGCGGTCAATCAGCCCCAGCATTTT,CASSPTTGAVNQPQHF
TRBD1,.,TRBV30,TRBJ1-5,TGTGCCTGGAGTGTAGGACAGGGAAGAAATCAGCCCCAGCATTTT,CAWSVGQGRNQPQHF
TRBD1,.,TRBV6-5,TRBJ1-2,TGTGCCAGCAGCAGCCGACAGGGCCCTAACGGGCGCTACACCTTC,CASSSRQGPNGRYTF
TRBD2,.,TRBV6-2/TRBV6-3,TRBJ2-3,TGTGCCAGCAGTTACTCCCGGGGGGGCCGACCAGATACGCAGTATTTT,CASSYSRGGRPDTQYF
.,.,TRBV6-5,TRBJ2-3,TGTGCCAGCAATGCGGTGGGGGGAAGCGCAGATACGCAGTATTTT,CASNAVGGSADTQYF
TRBD1,.,TRBV28,TRBJ1-2,TGTGCCAGCAGGCTGACAGGGGGCAACTATGGCTACACCTTC,CASRLTGGNYGYTF
TRBD1,.,TRBV12-3/TRBV12-4,TRBJ2-5,TGTGCCAGCAGAAGACAGGGCGGGGAGACCCAGTACTTC,CASRRQGGETQYF
TRBD1,.,TRBV9,TRBJ1-4,TGTGCCAGCAGCATTGGACAGGGAAGTGAAAAACTGTTTTTT,CASSIGQGSEKLFF
.,.,TRBV3-1/TRBV3-2,TRBJ2-1,TGTGCCAGCAGCCAAGAAGGCAGGGGCTCCTACAATGAGCAGTTCTTC,CASSQEGRGSYNEQFF
.,.,TRBV6-5,TRBJ1-2,TGTGCCAGCAGTTCGACGGCCGGCTATGGCTACACCTTC,CASSSTAGYGYTF
.,.,TRBV6-5,TRBJ1-1,TGTGCCAGCAGCCTAACAGAACCAAGGGACACTGAAGCTTTCTTT,CASSLTEPRDTEAFF
.,.,TRBV27,TRBJ2-5,TGTGCCAGCAGTTTGGGCAGGGGCGAAGAGACCCAGTACTTC,CASSLGRGEETQYF
.,once,TRBV5-6,TRBJ1-1,TGTGCCAGCAGACCCCAGAACAGGGCGACTGAAGCTTTCTTT,CASRPQNRATEAFF
.,.,TRBV5-6,TRBJ2-4,TGTGCCAGCAGCTCGGACACGAAAGCCAAAAACATTCAGTACTTC,CASSSDTKAKNIQYF
.,.,TRBV30,TRBJ1-5,TGTGCCTGGAGGAGGGACGGTAGCAATCAGCCCCAGCATTTT,CAWRRDGSNQPQHF
.,.,TRBV9,TRBJ2-3,TGTGCCAGCAGCGTGGTCCCGGGGACAGATACGCAGTATTTT,CASSVVPGTDTQYF
.,.,TRBV15,TRBJ1-3,TGTGCCACCAGCAGAGAAGGGACCTCCGGAGGGGCTGGAAACACCATATATTTT,CATSREGTSGGAGNTIYF
TRBD1,once,TRBV5-4,TRBJ1-1,TGTGCCAGCAGCTTGGGGACAGGGAGGGGTATGAACACTGAAGCTTTCTTT,CASSLGTGRGMNTEAFF
TRBD1,.,TRBV7-9,TRBJ1-2,TGTGCCAGCAGCTTACAGCCACAGGGGGCGCATGATGGCTACACCTTC,CASSLQPQGAHDGYTF
TRBD2,.,TRBV7-2,TRBJ2-7,TGTGCCAGCAGCTTAAAACTAGCGGGGGGCCACGAGCAGTACTTC,CASSLKLAGGHEQYF
.,.,TRBV5-4,TRBJ1-2,TGTGCCAGCAGCTTGGAGTCTATGAGGGGCCCGAAAGGCTACACCTTC,CASSLESMRGPKGYTF
.,.,TRBV4-2,TRBJ1-4,TGTGCCAGCAGCCAACTAGTGGGAGGTGGGGAAAAACTGTTTTTT,CASSQLVGGGEKLFF
.,.,TRBV30,TRBJ1-1,TGTGCCTTTAGACTAGATCTGAACACTGAAGCTTTCTTT,CAFRLDLNTEAFF